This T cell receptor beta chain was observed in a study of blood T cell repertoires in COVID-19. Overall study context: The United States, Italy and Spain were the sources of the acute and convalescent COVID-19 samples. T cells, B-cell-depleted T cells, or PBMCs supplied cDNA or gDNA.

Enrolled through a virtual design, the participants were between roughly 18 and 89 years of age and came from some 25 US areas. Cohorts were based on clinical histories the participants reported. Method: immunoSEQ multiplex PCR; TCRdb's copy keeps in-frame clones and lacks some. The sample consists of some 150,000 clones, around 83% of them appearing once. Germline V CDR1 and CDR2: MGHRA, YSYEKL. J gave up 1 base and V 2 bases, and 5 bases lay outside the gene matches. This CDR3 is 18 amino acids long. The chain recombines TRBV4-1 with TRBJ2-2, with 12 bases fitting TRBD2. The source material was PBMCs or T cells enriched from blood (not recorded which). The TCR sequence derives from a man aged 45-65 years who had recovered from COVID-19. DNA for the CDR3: TGCGCCAGCAGCCAACTAGCGGGGGGGCCCGGGAACACCGGGGAGCTGTTTTTT. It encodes CASSQLAGGPGNTGELFF.